One and the same sample provided the 22 T cell receptor beta chains below, sequenced in a study of OX40 agonist ivuxolimab in advanced cancers. Assay: immunoSEQ multiplex PCR; the TCRdb copy retains only in-frame clones and omits some. The sample shows about 70,000 clones, approximately 86% of them seen only once. The specimen was CD4+ or CD8+ T cells sorted from blood, collected in a trial of the OX40 agonist ivuxolimab. Receptor source: an adult with an advanced solid tumor such as melanoma, head and neck, liver or kidney cancer.

J is TRBJ2-5 and V is TRBV5-4; 8 nucleotides match TRBD1. This CDR3 has 15 amino acids. Germline V gene data show CDR1 as SGHNT and CDR2 as YYREEE (reference sequence). With 4 bases clipped from V and 1 base from J, the junction kept 6 bases outside the gene matches. The CDR3, as DNA: TGTGCCAGCAGCGTCCGGGACAGGTCCCAAGAGACCCAGTACTTC. Its protein is CASSVRDRSQETQYF.

Only one count was recorded for this clone. Other nucleotide sequences in the sample specify the same CDR3. This chain links TRBV30 with TRBJ1-2, with D maybe TRBD1 (6 bases). Between the trimmed V and J ends, which lost 5 bases and 7 bases, there was a span of 23 bases. This CDR3 contains 15 residues. Germline-derived CDR1 and CDR2 are GTSNPN and SVGIG (reference sequence). The CDR3 here is CAWGPGGAGTRGYTF. For the CDR3, the DNA is TGTGCCTGGGGGCCGGGGGGGGCAGGGACCCGTGGCTACACCTTC.

The chain has TRBV19 and TRBJ1-2; 7 positions match TRBD1. Germline V gives CDR1 LNHDA, CDR2 SQIVND (reference sequence). This CDR3 has 14 amino acids. The junction had 10 bases not matched to a gene; V was cut back by 4 bases and J by 8 bases. This chain's CDR3 is CASSSWDSKRGYTF. CDR3 DNA: TGTGCCAGTAGTAGCTGGGACAGTAAGAGAGGCTACACCTTC.

This clone came up once. The chain links TRBV27 to TRBJ2-1; D ambiguous. The germline CDR1 and CDR2 sequences are MNHEY and SMNVEV (reference sequence). This CDR3 contains 12 residues. Trimming stripped 5 bases from V and 8 bases from J, with 10 bases between. CDR3 protein: CASSTSWDEQFF. The CDR3 nucleotides read TGTGCCAGCAGTACGAGCTGGGATGAGCAGTTCTTC.

The chain couples TRBV11-2 to TRBJ1-5; D possibly corresponds to TRBD1 (6 bases). This CDR3 contains 15 residues. V dropped 5 bases and J dropped 8 bases, with 19 bases sitting between them. From germline, CDR1 is SGHAT and CDR2 FQNNGV. The DNA for the CDR3 is TGTGCCAGCAGCAGAGGCGGGGGGCTGGGGGAGCCCCAGCATTTT. Protein: CASSRGGGLGEPQHF.

The chain carries TRBV5-1 and TRBJ2-3; the D gene is possibly TRBD2 (6 bases). This CDR3 spans 14 amino acids. The V end lost 5 bases, the J end lost 5 bases, and 15 bases lay between the germline ends. The germline V gene encodes CDR1 SGHRS and CDR2 YFSETQ. This CDR3 is CASSPDAGGDTQYF. CDR3 nucleotides: TGCGCCAGCAGTCCTGACGCCGGGGGAGATACGCAGTATTTT. Together with reference TRBV5-1 and TRBJ2-3, the CDR3 gives the full variable domain: KAGVTQTPRYLIKTRGQQVTLSCSPISGHRSVSWYQQTPGQGLQFLFEYFSETQRNKGNFPGRFSGRQFSNSRSEMNVSTLELGDSALYLCASSPDAGGDTQYFGPGTRLTVL.

The rearrangement joins TRBV15 to TRBJ1-1; TRBD1 aligns across 7 bases. The V gene's germline CDR1 is LNHNV and CDR2 YYDKDF (reference sequence). The V and J ends lost 2 bases and 10 bases, in that order; junction bases with no gene match: 13. This CDR3 is 15 amino acids long. CDR3 loop: CATSRSNPGQNGAFF. CDR3 in DNA: TGTGCCACCAGCAGATCCAACCCGGGACAGAATGGAGCTTTCTTT.

The J gene is TRBJ2-2, the V gene TRBV6-5; 7 nucleotides line up with TRBD2. Trimming cost V 8 bases and J 7 bases; bases outside gene matches: 7. The length of the CDR3 is 13 residues. Per the germline V gene, CDR1 is MNHEY and CDR2 is SVGAGI. This chain's CDR3 is CASGGGPNGELFF. For the CDR3, the DNA is TGTGCCAGCGGGGGAGGGCCTAACGGGGAGCTGTTTTTT.

As DNA, the CDR3 is TGTGCCAGCAGTTTAGTGGGGGAAGGCTACACCTTC. Translating it yields CASSLVGEGYTF. The chain joins TRBV28 to TRBJ1-2; TRBD1 is a possible D gene (5 bases). Germline V CDR1 and CDR2: MDHEN, SYDVKM. There are 12 residues in the CDR3. Trimming took off 2 bases at V and 8 bases at J, with 9 bases between the two ends.

This clone was observed once. The chain links TRBV4-3 to TRBJ1-3, with TRBD1 identical over 7 bases. Germline V gives CDR1 LGHNA, CDR2 YSLEER. J gave up 2 bases and V 1 base, and 8 bases lay outside the gene matches. This CDR3 is 17 amino acids long. The CDR3 nucleotides are TGCGCCAGCAGCCAAGGCGTAGCAGGGACAGCTGGAAACACCATATATTTT. Its protein product is CASSQGVAGTAGNTIYF.

V and J are TRBV5-4 and TRBJ1-2, with D perhaps matching TRBD1 (5 bases). The germline gives CDR1 SGHNT, CDR2 YYREEE (reference sequence). With 4 bases removed from V and 4 bases from J, the gap between germline ends came to 14 bases. This CDR3 is built from 14 residues. CDR3 nucleotide sequence: TGTGCCAGCAGCGAGAGACAGAGGCTCTATGGCTACACCTTC. Its translation: CASSERQRLYGYTF.

J is TRBJ2-5 and V is TRBV19, with a weak D call TRBD2 (6 bases). The length of the CDR3 is 13 residues. Germline V CDR1 and CDR2: LNHDA, SQIVND (reference sequence). With 7 bases removed from V and 4 bases from J, the gap between germline ends came to 13 bases. The CDR3 DNA follows: TGTGCCAGTATCGGAGGGGTTAGAGAGACCCAGTACTTC. It translates to CASIGGVRETQYF.

V is TRBV7-2 and J is TRBJ1-5; TRBD1 matches at 8 bases. V shed 5 bases, J shed 2 bases, and the junction held 8 bases outside the gene matches. The CDR3 sequence is 16 residues long. Germline V CDR1 and CDR2: SGHTA, FQGNSA. The CDR3 nucleotides read TGTGCCAGCAGCCTGACGGGGACAGGAGGCAATCAGCCCCAGCATTTT. Its protein is CASSLTGTGGNQPQHF.

The V gene is TRBV7-2, the J gene TRBJ2-3; TRBD2 matches at 8 bases. The CDR3 consists of 16 residues. Germline-derived CDR1 and CDR2 are SGHTA and FQGNSA. V gave up 2 bases and J gave up 5 bases; unmatched junction bases: 9. In DNA form, the CDR3 reads TGTGCCAGCAGCTTATCCGGGACTAGGCCTCAAGATACGCAGTATTTT. Protein product: CASSLSGTRPQDTQYF.

This clone has more than one count but fewer than ten. This sequence joins TRBV11-1 and TRBJ1-1, with D possibly being TRBD1 (5 bases). The CDR3 is 13 amino acids. Trimming took off 6 bases at V and 8 bases at J, with 16 bases between the two ends. Germline-derived CDR1 and CDR2 are SGHAT and FQDESV (reference sequence). The CDR3 DNA follows: TGTGCCAGCAGACTCGCAGGGTACCCGGAAGCTTTCTTT. Its protein is CASRLAGYPEAFF.

The chain joins TRBV30 to TRBJ2-7; D unresolved. Germline-derived CDR1 and CDR2 are GTSNPN and SVGIG (reference sequence). Trimming removed 4 bases at V and 5 bases at J, with 12 bases between. The CDR3 is 12 residues long. CDR3: CAWTDKLDEQYF. DNA of the CDR3: TGTGCCTGGACCGACAAGCTGGACGAGCAGTACTTC.

This chain links TRBV11-1 with TRBJ1-1, with D unresolved. Germline V gives CDR1 SGHAT, CDR2 FQDESV (reference sequence). The length of the CDR3 is 13 residues. V lost 5 bases and J 3 bases, leaving 10 bases between the germline ends. This CDR3 reads CASSERRDTEAFF. The CDR3, as DNA: TGTGCCAGCAGCGAAAGAAGGGACACTGAAGCTTTCTTT.

The V call is TRBV5-1, the J call TRBJ2-1, with a weak D call TRBD2 (6 bases). The CDR3 loop spans 15 amino acids. The germline V and J ends were trimmed by 3 bases and 0 bases, with 10 bases remaining between them. Germline-derived CDR1 and CDR2 are SGHRS and YFSETQ. CDR3 sequence reads: CASSSGLSSYNEQFF. In DNA, the CDR3 is TGCGCCAGCAGCTCTGGACTAAGCTCCTACAATGAGCAGTTCTTC.

The sample holds a few counts of this clone. This rearrangement joins TRBV29-1 to TRBJ1-1; D is uncertain. The CDR3 has 12 residues. Trimming took off 3 bases at V and 5 bases at J, with 10 bases between the two ends. The germline V gene encodes CDR1 SQVTM and CDR2 ANQGSEA. The CDR3 nucleotides are TGCAGCGTTGAGGAAGGGAGGACTGAAGCTTTCTTT. This gives the protein CSVEEGRTEAFF. The full variable domain, rest sourced from reference TRBV29-1 and TRBJ1-1, is SAVISQKPSRDICQRGTSLTIQCQVDSQVTMMFWYRQQPGQSLTLIATANQGSEATYESGFVIDKFPISRPNLTFSTLTVSNMSPEDSSIYLCSVEEGRTEAFFGQGTRLTVV.

The chain links TRBV4-1 to TRBJ1-4; 8 bases agree with TRBD1. Per the germline V gene, CDR1 is MGHRA and CDR2 is YSYEKL. This CDR3 comprises 15 residues. Trimming at V came to 1 base and at J to 8 bases, leaving 6 bases not matched to a gene. CDR3 residues: CASSQAGQGREKLFF. Here the CDR3 DNA reads TGCGCCAGCAGCCAAGCAGGACAGGGAAGAGAAAAACTGTTTTTT.

The CDR3 here is CASSTQGDHQPQHF. The CDR3 nucleotides read TGTGCCAGCAGCACTCAGGGGGACCATCAGCCCCAGCATTTT. The chain has TRBV5-4 and TRBJ1-5; 7 bases fit TRBD1. Germline CDR1 SGHNT, CDR2 YYREEE (reference sequence). This CDR3 has 14 residues. V shed 4 bases and J 5 bases; nucleotides not matched to a gene: 6.

This clone was picked up a small number of times. The gene calls are TRBV7-2 and TRBJ1-3; tentative D call: TRBD1 (5 bases). Germline values: CDR1 SGHTA, CDR2 FQGNSA. The CDR3 covers 15 residues. V was cut by 5 bases and J by 0 bases, with 11 bases left in between. The DNA for the CDR3 is TGTGCCAGCAGCGTTAGGGGCCTCTCTGGAAACACCATATATTTT. This gives the protein CASSVRGLSGNTIYF. Variable domain in full (rest from reference TRBV7-2 and TRBJ1-3): GAGVSQSPSNKVTEKGKDVELRCDPISGHTALYWYRQSLGQGLEFLIYFQGNSAPDKSGLPSDRFSAERTGGSVSTLTIQRTQQEDSAVYLCASSVRGLSGNTIYFGEGSWLTVV.